A single sample gave rise to the 4 T cell receptor beta chains below, sequenced in a study of blood T cell repertoires in COVID-19. The table came from immunoSEQ multiplex PCR; TCRdb's copy has only in-frame clones and leaves some out. The sample contains 200,000 to 300,000 clones, roughly 86% of which appear only once. The sample comprised peripheral blood. All receptors derive from a man older than 75 with acute or convalescent COVID-19.

The chain carries TRBV7-8 and TRBJ1-6; D is unresolved. Deletions cut 5 bases from V and 10 bases from J, with 18 bases between. Per germline, CDR1 SGHVS and CDR2 FQNEAQ. The CDR3 is made up of 15 amino acids. CDR3: CASSRGILGESPLHF. CDR3 coding DNA: TGTGCCAGCAGCCGAGGGATATTAGGAGAATCACCCCTCCACTTT.

CDR3 sequence: CASSPGLNLGYTF. CDR3 DNA sequence: TGTGCCAGCAGTCCGGGACTCAACCTTGGCTACACCTTC. This chain links TRBV6-5 with TRBJ1-2; D is possibly TRBD1 (5 bases). Germline CDR1 reads MNHEY; CDR2 reads SVGAGI. Trimming removed 5 bases from V and 7 bases from J, with 14 bases in between. This CDR3 contains 13 residues.

The chain recombines TRBV7-9 with TRBJ1-1; no definite D call. Per germline, CDR1 SEHNR and CDR2 FQNEAQ (reference sequence). The CDR3 extends over 12 amino acids. Trimming stripped 5 bases from V and 4 bases from J, with 8 bases between. The CDR3 spells CASSPQSTEAFF. The DNA of the CDR3 is TGTGCCAGCAGCCCACAGAGCACTGAAGCTTTCTTT.

The V and J genes are TRBV18 and TRBJ1-5; a possible D gene is TRBD1 (5 bases). The CDR3 spans 14 residues. The V gene lost 6 bases and the J gene lost 2 bases, with 11 bases spanning the gap. Per the germline V gene, CDR1 is KGHSH and CDR2 is LQKENI. The CDR3 is CASSTGGGNQPQHF. CDR3 nucleotides: TGTGCCAGCTCGACGGGAGGGGGCAATCAGCCCCAGCATTTT.